The 30 T cell receptor beta chains reported below all come from one sample, sequenced in a study of blood T cell repertoires in COVID-19. Generated by immunoSEQ multiplex PCR, the TCRdb table keeps only in-frame clones and is missing some. Of 250,000 to 350,000 clones listed, around 90% are singletons. The sample consisted of PBMCs or T cells enriched from blood (not recorded which). These receptors all stem from a woman aged 18-30 years who had recovered from COVID-19.

The chain couples TRBV9 to TRBJ1-2; D is possibly TRBD1 (6 bases). V lost 4 bases and J lost 4, with 14 bases in between. This CDR3 has 14 amino acids. In germline, CDR1 is SGDLS, CDR2 YYNGEE. The CDR3 DNA sequence: TGTGCCAGCAGCCCTCGAACAGGGTTCTATGGCTACACCTTC. It specifies CASSPRTGFYGYTF.

This clone was detected only a few times. The rearrangement uses TRBV20-1 and TRBJ1-1, with D unresolved. Trimming pared 3 bases from V and 8 bases from J, leaving 10 bases between. Germline V gene data show CDR1 as DFQATT and CDR2 as SNEGSKA (reference sequence). The CDR3 consists of 11 residues. The CDR3 DNA follows: TGCAGTGCTAGGGGCCCTGGGGAAGCTTTCTTT. Translating gives CSARGPGEAFF.

This clone was seen only a few times. The CDR3 DNA is TGCGCCAGCAGCGCCGGGACAGGGAGTTTCCAGAATAATTCACCCCTCCACTTT. Protein: CASSAGTGSFQNNSPLHF. The V call is TRBV5-1, the J call TRBJ1-6; 9 positions match TRBD1. The CDR3 totals 18 residues. V lost 4 bases and J lost 5; bases outside the gene matches: 13. The germline CDR1 and CDR2 sequences are SGHRS and YFSETQ.

This clone was seen a handful of times. The chain recombines TRBV9 with TRBJ2-2; tentatively, D is TRBD2 (6 bases). This CDR3 is 15 amino acids long. Germline values: CDR1 SGDLS, CDR2 YYNGEE. V was clipped by 5 bases and J by 6 bases, with 17 bases between them. CDR3 DNA: TGTGCCAGCAGTCCGGGGGTGGGAGCATCCGGGGAGCTGTTTTTT. Translated, it gives CASSPGVGASGELFF. The whole variable domain, remainder taken from reference TRBV9 and TRBJ2-2, is DSGVTQTPKHLITATGQRVTLRCSPRSGDLSVYWYQQSLDQGLQFLIQYYNGEERAKGNILERFSAQQFPDLHSELNLSSLELGDSALYFCASSPGVGASGELFFGEGSRLTVL.

The rearrangement uses TRBV4-2 and TRBJ2-4, with TRBD2 matching over 11 bases. Germline CDR1 reads LGHNA; CDR2 reads YNFKEQ. This CDR3 contains 15 residues. V shed 1 base and J 7 bases; nucleotides not matched to a gene: 3. The CDR3 sequence is CASSQVSGGANIQYF. For the CDR3, the DNA is TGTGCCAGCAGCCAAGTTAGCGGGGGGGCCAACATTCAGTACTTC.

The V and J genes are TRBV28 and TRBJ2-7, with D tentatively TRBD2 (7 bases). Germline values: CDR1 MDHEN, CDR2 SYDVKM. The CDR3 extends over 14 amino acids. Trimming took 2 bases from V and 5 from J, leaving 13 bases between them. CDR3 protein: CASSLITGGHEQYF. CDR3 sequence (DNA): TGTGCCAGCAGTTTAATTACGGGGGGCCACGAGCAGTACTTC.

The chain has TRBV6-2 or TRBV6-3 and TRBJ1-1; 7 nucleotides line up with TRBD1. The CDR3 length is 13 residues. V was clipped by 5 bases and J by 5 bases; unmatched bases: 5. The V gene's germline CDR1 is MNHEY and CDR2 SVGEGT. The CDR3: CASSRQGNTEAFF. DNA for the CDR3: TGTGCCAGCAGTCGACAGGGAAATACTGAAGCTTTCTTT.

With regard to this clone: Sequence at one end of the junction differs from germline and may be a read error. The rearrangement uses TRBV11-2 and TRBJ1-1; no definite D call. Germline V gene sequence: CDR1 SGHAT, CDR2 FQNNGV. The CDR3 has 11 residues. CDR3 sequence: CASSLEEFVVF. CDR3 nucleotide sequence: TGTGCCAGCAGCTTAGAAGAGTTCGTGGTTTTT.

The chain links TRBV7-2 to TRBJ2-7; 9 bases line up with TRBD1. V was pared by 5 bases and J by 4 bases, with 6 bases of the junction left unmatched. Germline V gives CDR1 SGHTA, CDR2 FQGNSA. The length of the CDR3 is 14 residues. This CDR3 reads CASSTNRGPYEQYF. CDR3 nucleotide sequence: TGTGCCAGCAGCACCAACAGGGGGCCGTACGAGCAGTACTTC.

The V gene is TRBV12-3 or TRBV12-4, the J gene TRBJ1-1; D uncertain. The CDR3 has 13 residues. V lost 3 bases and J lost 4, with 9 bases in between. In DNA, the CDR3 is TGTGCCAGCAGTTTTCATGGGAGCACTGAAGCTTTCTTT. Translated: CASSFHGSTEAFF.

This clone was counted ten times or more. This sequence joins TRBV25-1 and TRBJ1-1; TRBD1 matches at 10 bases. From germline, CDR1 is MGHDK and CDR2 SYGVNS. This CDR3 region has 12 residues. V gave up 5 bases and J gave up 8 bases; unmatched junction bases: 2. The CDR3 region has the DNA TGTGCCAGCAGTAGGACAGGGGGGGAAGCTTTCTTT. The encoded protein is CASSRTGGEAFF.

About this clone: The identical CDR3 is also encoded by other nucleotide sequences in the sample. V is TRBV15 and J is TRBJ1-1, with D possibly matching TRBD1 (5 bases). The CDR3 consists of 15 residues. CDR1 and CDR2 from the germline V gene are LNHNV and YYDKDF (reference sequence). Trimming left V 3 bases short and J 0 bases short, with 11 bases between. The CDR3, as DNA: TGTGCCACCAGCAGGGAGACAGCGATGAACACTGAAGCTTTCTTT. Protein: CATSRETAMNTEAFF.

This clone was picked up one time. The chain is built from TRBV6-5 and TRBJ1-2; possibly TRBD1 for D (5 bases). This CDR3 region has 15 residues. Trimming cost V 0 bases and J 2 bases, with 10 bases left between them. Germline-derived CDR1 and CDR2 are MNHEY and SVGAGI. In nucleotides, the CDR3 is TGTGCCAGCAGTTACTCTTTTCAGGGCAACTATGGCTACACCTTC. Amino acid sequence: CASSYSFQGNYGYTF.

CDR3 amino acids: CASSLSGNTGELFF. The DNA for the CDR3 is TGTGCCAGCAGCTTATCAGGGAACACCGGGGAGCTGTTTTTT. The V gene is TRBV7-9, the J gene TRBJ2-2; D is undetermined. The germline CDR1 and CDR2 sequences are SEHNR and FQNEAQ (reference sequence). Trimming took off 2 bases at V and 1 base at J, with 5 bases between the two ends. The CDR3 extends over 14 amino acids.

The V call is TRBV30, the J call TRBJ1-2; D uncertain. The CDR3 consists of 15 residues. Germline lookup yields CDR1 GTSNPN and CDR2 SVGIG (reference sequence). V lost 1 base and J 4 bases, leaving 16 bases between the germline ends. CDR3 nucleotides: TGTGCCTGGAGTGAGAGTAGCCATGGCGGCTATGGCTACACCTTC. Its protein is CAWSESSHGGYGYTF. Full variable domain (remainder filled in from reference TRBV30 and TRBJ1-2): SQTIHQWPATLVQPVGSPLSLECTVEGTSNPNLYWYRQAAGRGLQLLFYSVGIGQISSEVPQNLSASRPQDRQFILSSKKLLLSDSGFYLCAWSESSHGGYGYTFGSGTRLTVV.

The genes are TRBV28 and TRBJ2-7; 7 nucleotides match TRBD2. Per germline, CDR1 MDHEN and CDR2 SYDVKM. CDR3 length: 15 residues. V shed 2 bases and J 2 bases; nucleotides not matched to a gene: 6. The CDR3 DNA reads as TGTGCCAGCAGTTTACAGGGAGGGGAGACCTACGAGCAGTACTTC. Its translation: CASSLQGGETYEQYF.

This clone appeared a single time. The CDR3 loop reads CASSLSGQGYQPQHF. The CDR3 nucleotides are TGTGCCAGCAGTTTATCAGGACAGGGGTATCAGCCCCAGCATTTT. The V and J genes are TRBV27 and TRBJ1-5; 9 nucleotides agree with TRBD1. The germline V gene encodes CDR1 MNHEY and CDR2 SMNVEV (reference sequence). V gave up 0 bases and J gave up 5 bases; unmatched junction bases: 2. The CDR3 extends over 15 amino acids.

The chain combines TRBV7-9 with TRBJ1-4; 8 positions match TRBD1. The CDR3 runs 14 residues. The germline CDR1 and CDR2 sequences are SEHNR and FQNEAQ (reference sequence). V lost 5 bases and J lost 8; bases outside the gene matches: 7. CDR3 in amino acids: CASSLGTGWEKLFF. The CDR3 DNA reads as TGTGCCAGCAGCCTGGGGACAGGTTGGGAAAAACTGTTTTTT. The variable domain in full, completed from reference TRBV7-9 and TRBJ1-4, reads DTGVSQNPRHKITKRGQNVTFRCDPISEHNRLYWYRQTLGQGPEFLTYFQNEAQLEKSRLLSDRFSAERPKGSFSTLEIQRTEQGDSAMYLCASSLGTGWEKLFFGSGTQLSVL.

V gene TRBV28 combines with J gene TRBJ1-4; TRBD1 matches at 10 bases. V trimming: 3 bases; J trimming: 10 bases; junction bases outside the gene matches: 5. The CDR3 has 14 residues. Germline V gene sequence: CDR1 MDHEN, CDR2 SYDVKM. The CDR3 DNA sequence: TGTGCCAGCAGTTTGCCGACAGGGGGCGGAAAACTGTTTTTT. This sequence encodes CASSLPTGGGKLFF.

The chain joins TRBV5-4 to TRBJ2-1, with 11 bases aligning to TRBD2. With V trimmed by 4 bases and J by 1 base, 4 bases remained unmatched. The CDR3 loop spans 16 amino acids. Germline-derived CDR1 and CDR2 are SGHNT and YYREEE (reference sequence). This CDR3 reads CASSPRTSGSYNEQFF. CDR3 in DNA: TGTGCCAGCAGCCCTCGGACTAGCGGGTCCTACAATGAGCAGTTCTTC.

The chain links TRBV15 to TRBJ2-1; D is unclear. Between the trimmed V and J ends, which lost 0 bases and 8 bases, there was a span of 8 bases. The CDR3 contains 13 residues. Per the germline V gene, CDR1 is LNHNV and CDR2 is YYDKDF (reference sequence). CDR3 region: CATSRDPLDEQFF. The CDR3 DNA reads as TGTGCCACCAGCAGAGACCCCCTAGATGAGCAGTTCTTC.

This chain links TRBV5-1 with TRBJ2-3; 8 bases match TRBD2. J lost 2 bases, V lost 0 bases, and 5 bases had no gene match. There are 16 residues in the CDR3. Germline CDR1 is SGHRS and CDR2 is YFSETQ. In DNA, the CDR3 is TGCGCCAGCAGCTTGGAGCTAGCGGGTTTCACAGATACGCAGTATTTT. This sequence encodes CASSLELAGFTDTQYF.

The chain carries TRBV11-3 and TRBJ2-2, with 7 nucleotides matching TRBD1. Germline V gives CDR1 SGHNT, CDR2 YENEEA. This CDR3 comprises 17 residues. V trimming: 3 bases; J trimming: 7 bases; junction bases outside the gene matches: 14. CDR3 amino acids: CASSLGSGTAIIGELFF. As DNA, the CDR3 is TGTGCCAGCAGCTTGGGCTCCGGGACAGCTATAATCGGGGAGCTGTTTTTT.

The chain carries TRBV30 and TRBJ1-5; D ambiguous. V was clipped by 5 bases and J by 0 bases, with 11 bases between them. Per the germline V gene, CDR1 is GTSNPN and CDR2 is SVGIG (reference sequence). The CDR3 is 14 residues long. The CDR3 DNA reads TGTGCCTGGGGTGGAGGAAATAGCAATCAGCCCCAGCATTTT. Translation: CAWGGGNSNQPQHF.

This rearrangement joins TRBV7-3 to TRBJ2-1; unclear D gene. The CDR3 runs to 16 residues. V shed 2 bases and J shed 0 bases, with 11 bases lying between them. From germline, CDR1 is SGHTA and CDR2 FQGTGA. The CDR3 bases are TGTGCCAGCAGCTTATCCATAGCAAGCTCCTACAATGAGCAGTTCTTC. This gives the protein CASSLSIASSYNEQFF.

The CDR3 coding sequence is TGTGCCAGCAGCTTAGCGGGGCCGGGACTAGCCTACGAGCAGTACTTC. Protein product: CASSLAGPGLAYEQYF. J is TRBJ2-7 and V is TRBV7-8, with 8 nucleotides matching TRBD2. CDR1 and CDR2 from the germline V gene are SGHVS and FQNEAQ. Losses at the gene ends were 0 bases for V and 2 bases for J; bases not matched to a gene: 6. The CDR3 totals 16 residues.

Concerning this clone: At one of its ends the junction is not consistent with the germline gene, which may arise from a read error. The rearrangement links TRBV6-2 or TRBV6-3 to TRBJ2-5, with D tentatively TRBD2 (6 bases). The germline V gene encodes CDR1 MNHEY and CDR2 SVGEGT. The CDR3 totals 15 residues. CDR3 in amino acids: CASSHSSAGQETQYF. The CDR3 nucleotides are TGTGCCAGCAGTCACTCTAGCGCGGGGCAAGAGACCCAGTACTTC.

V is TRBV28 and J is TRBJ1-2; D is unresolved. Germline V gene lookup returns CDR1 MDHEN and CDR2 SYDVKM. The ends were cut back, 6 bases at V and 4 bases at J, with 15 bases in the middle. The length of the CDR3 is 14 residues. CDR3 DNA sequence: TGTGCCAGCAGCTCTCCCACGGGAGTCTATGGCTACACCTTC. It translates to CASSSPTGVYGYTF.

This clone appeared a few times. CDR3 protein: CASSAGTSGSSPPYEQYF. CDR3 nucleotide sequence: TGTGCCAGCAGCGCAGGGACTAGCGGGAGTTCTCCCCCCTACGAGCAGTACTTC. V gene TRBV7-2 combines with J gene TRBJ2-7; 14 bases map to TRBD2. The V segment lost 5 bases and the J segment 2 bases; nucleotides outside the gene matches: 11. Germline CDR1 and CDR2: SGHTA and FQGNSA. This CDR3 region has 18 residues.

The chain combines TRBV6-2 or TRBV6-3 with TRBJ1-5; D not resolved. CDR1 and CDR2 from the germline V gene are MNHEY and SVGEGT. There are 14 residues in the CDR3. Trimming shortened V by 3 bases and J by 6 bases, and 12 bases separated the two germline ends. The CDR3 is CASSYRSRSQPQHF. In DNA, the CDR3 is TGTGCCAGCAGTTATCGGTCCCGATCTCAGCCCCAGCATTTT.